A selection of T cell receptor beta chains follows, all from one sample in a study of T cells in Graves' hyperthyroidism and ophthalmopathy. TCRdb recomputed calls from the multiplex PCR reads with MiXCR, one row per CDR3 protein. The sample lists some 690,000 distinct CDR3 sequences; roughly 17% were seen once. The sequencing input was blood. The source is a man aged 45-65 years with Graves' hyperthyroidism. Each CDR3 is given with its conserved first and last residue. D genes are given only for firm matches. A row's size may be missing; if present it is once, few, many or a size class.

.	TRBV5-1	TRBJ2-2	many	12	TGCGCCAGCAGAACCGGCACCGGGGAGCTGTTTTTT	CASRTGTGELFF
.	TRBV10-3	TRBJ2-2	.	21	TGTGCCATCAGATCCGGGACAGGGGGAACTAGCGGGAGAGTGCAAACCGGGGAGCTGTTTTTT	CAIRSGTGGTSGRVQTGELFF
.	TRBV9	TRBJ1-2	many	13	TGTGCCAGCACTGACTCATCGGGGGATGGCTACACCTTC	CASTDSSGDGYTF
TRBD1	TRBV9	TRBJ1-4	few	15	TGTGCCAGCAGCGCTCTACAGGGGGGGAGTGAAAAACTGTTTTTT	CASSALQGGSEKLFF
TRBD2	TRBV27	TRBJ2-3	many	16	TGTGCCAGCAGTACCCTACTAGCGGGAGAGTCAGATACGCAGTATTTT	CASSTLLAGESDTQYF
TRBD2	TRBV11-2	TRBJ2-7	.	15	TGTGCCAGCAGCTACGGGCTAGCGGGCCACTACGAGCAGTACTTC	CASSYGLAGHYEQYF
TRBD2	TRBV4-3	TRBJ2-7	.	17	TGCGCCAGCAGCCAAGAAGATACAGCGGGAGCTTCCTACGAGCAGTACTTC	CASSQEDTAGASYEQYF
.	TRBV6-2/TRBV6-3	TRBJ2-1	few	13	TGTGCCAGCAGTTACGCCGGGCACAATGAGCAGTTCTTC	CASSYAGHNEQFF
.	TRBV12-3/TRBV12-4	TRBJ2-5	many	15	TGTGCCAGCAGTTTTTCTGGGCAGAACCAAGAGACCCAGTACTTC	CASSFSGQNQETQYF
.	TRBV28	TRBJ1-5	many	15	TGTGCCAGCAGTGGCGTCGGGGTTGGCAATCAGCCCCAGCATTTT	CASSGVGVGNQPQHF
TRBD1	TRBV27	TRBJ1-6	.	15	TGTGCCAGCATGGACAGGGGTATTTATAATTCACCCCTCCACTTT	CASMDRGIYNSPLHF
TRBD2	TRBV19	TRBJ2-7	few	16	TGTGCCAGTAGTACCGGGACTAGCGGGAGGGATTACGAGCAGTACTTC	CASSTGTSGRDYEQYF
.	TRBV30	TRBJ1-1	.	13	TGTGCCTGGAGCGCATTTCGTGGGACTGAAGCTTTCTTT	CAWSAFRGTEAFF
.	TRBV30	TRBJ2-7	.	15	TGTGCCTGGAAAAAGACAGGAACGAGCTCCTACGAGCAGTACTTC	CAWKKTGTSSYEQYF
.	TRBV4-3	TRBJ1-5	.	15	TGCGCCAGCAGCCACGCGGAGAGCATTAATCAGCCCCAGCATTTT	CASSHAESINQPQHF
.	TRBV28	TRBJ2-5	many	16	TGTGCCAGCGGTGTCACCGGGAGAACGTCGGGGGAGACCCAGTACTTC	CASGVTGRTSGETQYF
.	TRBV28	TRBJ2-1	.	16	TGTGCCAGCAGTCCTTTAGGATTGGGCAGGCACAATGAGCAGTTCTTC	CASSPLGLGRHNEQFF
.	TRBV10-2	TRBJ1-2	few	15	TGCGCCAGCAGTGAGAGCGGGGTTTCATACTATGGCTACACCTTC	CASSESGVSYYGYTF
.	TRBV11-2	TRBJ2-7	many	14	TGTGCCAGCAGCTCCTGGACGGTCTCCTACGAGCAGTACTTC	CASSSWTVSYEQYF
.	TRBV7-2	TRBJ2-1	.	13	TGTGCCAGCAGCTCTGTAGCGGAGAATGAGCAGTTCTTC	CASSSVAENEQFF
TRBD1	TRBV9	TRBJ2-2	many	14	TGTGCCAGCAGCGCCGCGACAGGGTCCGGGGAGCTGTTTTTT	CASSAATGSGELFF
TRBD2	TRBV4-1	TRBJ2-7	few	15	TGCGCCAGCAGCCTCCAGCGGGGGGACTCCTACGAGCAGTACTTC	CASSLQRGDSYEQYF
.	TRBV4-1	TRBJ1-1	few	14	TGCGCCAGCAGCCACCTGAGGGGGAACACTGAAGCTTTCTTT	CASSHLRGNTEAFF
.	TRBV13	TRBJ2-1	few	15	TGTGCCAGCAGCCCCGTAGGCAGCTCCTACAATGAGCAGTTCTTC	CASSPVGSSYNEQFF
.	TRBV12-3/TRBV12-4	TRBJ1-2	many	13	TGTGCCAGCAGTTCCCCCTGGGGGGATGGCTACACCTTC	CASSSPWGDGYTF
.	TRBV28	TRBJ1-4	.	14	TGTGCCAGCAGTTTATCTACAGGGAACCGAAAACTGTTTTTT	CASSLSTGNRKLFF
.	TRBV2	TRBJ1-1	many	14	TGTGCCAGCAGGCATGGGCATATGAACACTGAAGCTTTCTTT	CASRHGHMNTEAFF
.	TRBV7-3	TRBJ2-2	.	14	TGTGCCAGCAGCTTGGGACTTTCGGGCGGGGAGCTGTTTTTT	CASSLGLSGGELFF
.	TRBV7-9	TRBJ2-1	many	14	TGTGCCAGCAGCCCACCGACCTTATACAATGAGCAGTTCTTC	CASSPPTLYNEQFF
TRBD2	TRBV28	TRBJ2-7	many	14	TGTGCCAGCAGTTTTAGCGGGGGGTCCTACGAGCAGTACTTC	CASSFSGGSYEQYF
TRBD1	TRBV27	TRBJ2-2	.	16	TGTGCCAGCAGACCACCGGGACAGGGGGCCCCCGGGGAGCTGTTTTTT	CASRPPGQGAPGELFF
TRBD1	TRBV19	TRBJ1-1	many	15	TGTGCCAGTAGTCTGGGACAGAGAAGGAACACTGAAGCTTTCTTT	CASSLGQRRNTEAFF
.	TRBV6-2/TRBV6-3	TRBJ2-1	many	15	TGTGCCAGCAGACCCGGGGGCGGGAGCTTAAATGAGCAGTTCTTC	CASRPGGGSLNEQFF
TRBD1	TRBV2	TRBJ1-2	many	17	TGTGCCAGCAGTGTGGTGAGACAGGGGATCATCCAATATGGCTACACCTTC	CASSVVRQGIIQYGYTF
.	TRBV6-2/TRBV6-3	TRBJ1-5	few	13	TGTGCCAGCAAGTGGGACGTACATCAGCCCCAGCATTTT	CASKWDVHQPQHF
.	TRBV28	TRBJ1-5	.	16	TGTGCCAGCAGTCCTCGAGGGGGGGTAAGCAATCAGCCCCAGCATTTT	CASSPRGGVSNQPQHF
TRBD1	TRBV5-1	TRBJ2-1	.	16	TGCGCCAGCAGCTTGATAGCTGGACAGGGGTTTGATGAGCAGTTCTTC	CASSLIAGQGFDEQFF
TRBD2	TRBV5-6	TRBJ2-1	few	17	TGTGCCAGCAGTAACCTCGGGGGGAGAGGCTCCTACAATGAGCAGTTCTTC	CASSNLGGRGSYNEQFF
TRBD2	TRBV28	TRBJ2-5	many	18	TGTGCCAGCAGTTTAGGGACTGGACGGCGGGGACTATCGGAGACCCAGTACTTC	CASSLGTGRRGLSETQYF
TRBD2	TRBV12-3/TRBV12-4	TRBJ2-3	many	19	TGTGCCAGCAGTTCCTTCCCGGGACTAGCGGGAGTCGGGGCAGATACGCAGTATTTT	CASSSFPGLAGVGADTQYF
.	TRBV27	TRBJ2-1	.	15	TGTGCCAGCAGTTTGACAGTGGGACTTTACAATGAGCAGTTCTTC	CASSLTVGLYNEQFF
.	TRBV28	TRBJ1-2	few	16	TGTGCCAGCAGACCCTTTGATTGGGAGGGTAACTATGGCTACACCTTC	CASRPFDWEGNYGYTF
TRBD2	TRBV12-3/TRBV12-4	TRBJ2-3	many	14	TGTGCCAGCAGACTAGCGGGGCTCACAGATACGCAGTATTTT	CASRLAGLTDTQYF
TRBD2	TRBV7-9	TRBJ2-7	few	15	TGTGCCAGCAGCTTAGAAGGTAGCGGGACGTACGAGCAGTACTTC	CASSLEGSGTYEQYF
TRBD2	TRBV14	TRBJ2-1	.	14	TGTGCCAGCAGCCCTTGGACTAGCAACAATGAGCAGTTCTTC	CASSPWTSNNEQFF
TRBD2	TRBV6-2/TRBV6-3	TRBJ2-5	.	15	TGTGCCAGCAGTTCCCCCGGGGGGGTACAAGAGACCCAGTACTTC	CASSSPGGVQETQYF